This note documents a single TCR beta chain sequence. Germline V lookup: CDR1 MNHEY, CDR2 SMNVEV (reference sequence). V lost 3 bases and J lost 3; bases outside the gene matches: 11. The CDR3 is 18 residues long. The data stem from a study of blood T cell repertoires in COVID-19. Study-level information: Specimens from acute and convalescent COVID-19 originated in the United States, Italy and Spain.

Original processing notes: Amplification with reference gene primers provided the estimates of nucleated cell counts. This table comes from immunoSEQ multiplex PCR, and its TCRdb copy is limited to in-frame clones, with some not included. V, J and clone size were drawn from that table, and D and trimming were deduced from the DNA. The table shows more than 95,000 clones, with 55% to 75% occurring only once. V is TRBV27 and J is TRBJ2-2; 9 nucleotides align to TRBD2. This clonotype originated in a woman in her seventies with acute or convalescent COVID-19. Sample: peripheral blood. The CDR3 is CASSFLASGGQYTGELFF. In DNA form, the CDR3 reads TGTGCCAGCAGTTTTCTAGCCAGCGGGGGGCAATACACCGGGGAGCTGTTTTTT.